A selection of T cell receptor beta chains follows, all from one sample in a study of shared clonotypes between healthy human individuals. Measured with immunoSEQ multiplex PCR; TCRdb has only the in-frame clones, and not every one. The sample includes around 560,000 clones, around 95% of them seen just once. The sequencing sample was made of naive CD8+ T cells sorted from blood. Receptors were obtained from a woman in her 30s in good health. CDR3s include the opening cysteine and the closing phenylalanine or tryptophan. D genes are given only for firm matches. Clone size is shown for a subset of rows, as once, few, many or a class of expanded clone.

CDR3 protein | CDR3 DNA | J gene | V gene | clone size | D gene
CASSGGGTEAFF | TGTGCCAGCAGCGGCGGGGGCACTGAAGCTTTCTTT | TRBJ1-1 | TRBV11-3 | once | .
CASSIEPTNEKLFF | TGTGCCAGTAGTATAGAGCCGACTAATGAAAAACTGTTTTTT | TRBJ1-4 | TRBV19 | . | .
CASSIDALQGADTEAFF | TGTGCCAGTAGTATAGACGCCCTACAGGGGGCAGACACTGAAGCTTTCTTT | TRBJ1-1 | TRBV19 | few | TRBD1
CASSLVPAGGPYEQYF | TGTGCCAGCAGCTTGGTACCAGCGGGAGGGCCCTACGAGCAGTACTTC | TRBJ2-7 | TRBV5-6 | once | TRBD2
CASRPDYGYTF | TGTGCCAGCCGGCCGGATTATGGCTACACCTTC | TRBJ1-2 | TRBV2 | . | .
CASSSPRGGHTEAFF | TGTGCCAGCAGTTCCCCTAGGGGGGGCCACACTGAAGCTTTCTTT | TRBJ1-1 | TRBV28 | . | .
CASSGTSGSYEQYF | TGTGCCAGCAGTGGGACTAGCGGGTCCTACGAGCAGTACTTC | TRBJ2-7 | TRBV28 | . | TRBD2
CASSTTGVQPQHF | TGTGCCAGCAGCACGACAGGGGTTCAGCCCCAGCATTTT | TRBJ1-5 | TRBV28 | . | TRBD1
CASSVDLRAEQYF | TGTGCCAGCAGCGTAGATCTAAGAGCCGAGCAGTACTTC | TRBJ2-7 | TRBV9 | . | .
CASSKTGINGYTF | TGTGCCAGCAGTAAGACAGGGATTAATGGCTACACCTTC | TRBJ1-2 | TRBV6-5 | . | TRBD1
CASSLSAGAYDYEQYF | TGTGCCAGCAGTTTATCTGCGGGGGCATACGACTACGAGCAGTACTTC | TRBJ2-7 | TRBV27 | . | .
CASSQDSPGGNQPQHF | TGCGCCAGCAGCCAAGATTCCCCGGGAGGCAATCAGCCCCAGCATTTT | TRBJ1-5 | TRBV4-1 | . | .
CASSPSGIQYF | TGTGCCAGCAGTCCCTCCGGAATTCAGTACTTC | TRBJ2-4 | TRBV28 | . | .
CASSVDVDEQFF | TGTGCCAGCAGCGTAGATGTGGATGAGCAGTTCTTC | TRBJ2-1 | TRBV9 | . | .
CASSGRLADIYEQYF | TGTGCCAGCAGCGGGCGACTAGCGGACATCTACGAGCAGTACTTC | TRBJ2-7 | TRBV4-2 | . | TRBD2
CASSDRTGQETQYF | TGTGCCAGCAGCGACCGGACAGGGCAAGAGACCCAGTACTTC | TRBJ2-5 | TRBV7-3 | . | TRBD1
CASSAGQTSTDTQYF | TGCGCCAGCAGCGCGGGACAGACTAGCACAGATACGCAGTATTTT | TRBJ2-3 | TRBV5-1 | . | .
CSVSGVDGLAATYNEQFF | TGCAGCGTTTCCGGCGTCGATGGACTAGCGGCTACCTACAATGAGCAGTTCTTC | TRBJ2-1 | TRBV29-1 | once | TRBD2
CASRADYNEKLFF | TGTGCCAGCCGGGCGGATTATAATGAAAAACTGTTTTTT | TRBJ1-4 | TRBV2 | . | .
CASSQMHNEQFF | TGCGCCAGCAGCCAAATGCACAATGAGCAGTTCTTC | TRBJ2-1 | TRBV4-1 | . | .
CASSLTESRNLYGYTF | TGCGCCAGCAGCCTAACCGAGAGCAGGAACCTCTATGGCTACACCTTC | TRBJ1-2 | TRBV5-1 | . | .
CASREGNEQFF | TGCGCCAGCAGGGAGGGGAATGAGCAGTTCTTC | TRBJ2-1 | TRBV4-1 | . | .
CASSIPESNIQYF | TGTGCCAGTAGTATTCCAGAAAGCAACATTCAGTACTTC | TRBJ2-4 | TRBV19 | . | .
CASLSSTADAFF | TGTGCCAGCCTGTCTTCGACAGCCGATGCTTTCTTT | TRBJ1-1 | TRBV6-1 | . | .
CASSQDWGQMYGYTF | TGTGCCAGCAGCCAAGATTGGGGACAGATGTATGGCTACACCTTC | TRBJ1-2 | TRBV4-2 | . | TRBD1
CASSFGSGRAPDTQYF | TGTGCCAGCAGCTTCGGCAGCGGGAGGGCCCCAGATACGCAGTATTTT | TRBJ2-3 | TRBV7-3 | . | TRBD2
CASSWDSTEAFF | TGTGCCAGTAGCTGGGACAGCACTGAAGCTTTCTTT | TRBJ1-1 | TRBV19 | . | TRBD1
CASSGDSSNQPQHF | TGTGCCAGCAGCGGGGACAGTAGCAATCAGCCCCAGCATTTT | TRBJ1-5 | TRBV2 | . | TRBD1
CASSRLGEQYF | TGTGCCAGCAGCAGGTTAGGCGAGCAGTACTTC | TRBJ2-7 | TRBV7-8 | . | .
CAISEEEPGLAWNYEQYF | TGTGCCATCAGTGAGGAGGAGCCGGGACTAGCTTGGAACTACGAGCAGTACTTC | TRBJ2-7 | TRBV10-3 | . | TRBD2
CASGDRGDTEAFF | TGTGCCAGCGGAGACAGGGGGGACACTGAAGCTTTCTTT | TRBJ1-1 | TRBV9 | . | TRBD1
CASSLGTDNEQFF | TGTGCCAGCAGTTTAGGGACCGACAATGAGCAGTTCTTC | TRBJ2-1 | TRBV28 | . | .
CASSLVRHPQTDTQYF | TGTGCCAGCAGCTTAGTTAGACACCCTCAAACAGATACGCAGTATTTT | TRBJ2-3 | TRBV11-2 | . | .
CASSLEYVGYEQYF | TGTGCCAGCAGCTTAGAGTACGTCGGCTACGAGCAGTACTTC | TRBJ2-7 | TRBV7-9 | . | .
CASSEGRVTEAFF | TGTGCCAGCAGCGAGGGCAGGGTCACTGAAGCTTTCTTT | TRBJ1-1 | TRBV9 | . | .
CASSPLKLGQPQHF | TGCGCCAGCAGCCCCCTAAAACTGGGACAGCCCCAGCATTTT | TRBJ1-5 | TRBV4-1 | once | .
CASSERTSGLYEQYF | TGCGCCAGCAGTGAAAGGACTAGCGGCCTTTACGAGCAGTACTTC | TRBJ2-7 | TRBV10-1 | once | TRBD2
CASSPDFNEQFF | TGCGCCAGCAGCCCAGATTTCAATGAGCAGTTCTTC | TRBJ2-1 | TRBV4-1 | . | .